This T cell receptor beta chain is drawn from a study of Tregs in tolerant kidney transplant recipients. Points from the study as a whole: No direct test of biological reproducibility was done here. Nucleotide sequences could not be compared across some patients' samples due to primer changes.

To note about this clone: The antigen is not known.

Sequenced by immunoSEQ multiplex PCR; TCRdb stores in-frame clones only, minus some. This sample's table has about 11,000 clones. The nonmyeloablative bone marrow transplants came from related graft donors, with transient mixed chimerism. Unstimulated regulatory T cells (CD4+CD25+CD127-), CD4+CD25- non-regulatory cells, CD4 and CD8 cells were FACS-sorted from thawed PBMCs. This TCR was sampled from a human patient who received a combined kidney and bone marrow transplant. Some T cells may arise from the graft donor. Sequenced here: CD8+ T cells from blood (PBMCs), sampled 24 months after the transplant.

The CDR3 DNA, read in part, is TGTGCCAGCAGCTTAGTGGGGGGCCAAGAGACC. Its translation is CASSLVGGQET. The complete CDR3 sequence is CASSLVGGQETQYF. The chain joins TRBV7-6 to TRBJ2-5, with D possibly matching TRBD2 (6 bases). The read ends 3 residues shy of where the CDR3 ends; the end is completed using the germline J gene. This CDR3 has 14 amino acids. Germline values: CDR1 SGHVS, CDR2 FNYEAQ. V was clipped by 1 base and J by 1 base, with 7 bases between them.